The 10 T cell receptor beta chains in this list originate from one sample, sequenced in a study of T cells after yellow fever vaccination. Each CDR3 protein gets one entry after TCRdb re-called the 5' RACE reads with MiXCR. This table has about 260,000 distinct CDR3 sequences, about 5.2% appearing once. The sample consisted of CD4+ T cells sorted from PBMCs, taken on the day of the yellow fever booster vaccination. These receptors all come from a man aged 18 to 30 who received the YFV17D yellow fever vaccine.

A few counts support this clonotype. The rearrangement uses TRBV4-3 and TRBJ2-2, with D hard to call. CDR1 LGHNA and CDR2 YSLEER come from the germline V gene. The CDR3 consists of 13 residues. V was cut by 1 base and J by 7 bases, with 7 bases left in between. CDR3 bases: TGCGCCAGCAGCCAAGTTAGAGGCGGGGAGCTGTTTTTT. Translating gives CASSQVRGGELFF.

This clonotype turned up a few times. The CDR3 nucleotides are TGTGCCAGCAGTGAAAGGCCTTCTTGGACTGAAGCTTTCTTT. Translated: CASSERPSWTEAFF. The V gene is TRBV6-1, the J gene TRBJ1-1; D gene ambiguous. The germline V and J ends were trimmed by 2 bases and 5 bases, with 12 bases remaining between them. Germline V gives CDR1 MNHNS, CDR2 SASEGT. The CDR3 extends over 14 amino acids.

The chain uses TRBV29-1 and TRBJ1-2; D remains ambiguous. CDR3 length equals 13 residues. CDR1 is SQVTM and CDR2 is ANQGSEA in the germline V gene. V shed 0 bases and J shed 4 bases, with 9 bases lying between them. CDR3 nucleotides: TGCAGCGTTGAAGATTGGGTAGGCTATGGCTACACCTTC. Residues: CSVEDWVGYGYTF.

The J gene is TRBJ2-2, the V gene TRBV5-1, with TRBD1 as a possible D gene (6 bases). This CDR3 contains 17 residues. V was cut by 0 bases and J by 1 base, with 13 bases left in between. Germline CDR1 and CDR2: SGHRS and YFSETQ. CDR3 in DNA: TGCGCCAGCAGCTTGGCCGCCAACAGGGTGAACACCGGGGAGCTGTTTTTT. This encodes CASSLAANRVNTGELFF. Supplemented by reference TRBV5-1 and TRBJ2-2, the full variable domain reads KAGVTQTPRYLIKTRGQQVTLSCSPISGHRSVSWYQQTPGQGLQFLFEYFSETQRNKGNFPGRFSGRQFSNSRSEMNVSTLELGDSALYLCASSLAANRVNTGELFFGEGSRLTVL.

This clonotype was detected only a few times. V gene TRBV7-2 combines with J gene TRBJ1-5; D is perhaps TRBD1 (5 bases). In germline, CDR1 is SGHTA, CDR2 FQGNSA. The V and J ends lost 7 bases and 4 bases respectively, with 17 bases between them. This CDR3 has 15 amino acids. The chain's CDR3 is CASTPSGPGNQPQHF. CDR3 DNA: TGTGCCAGCACCCCCTCGGGGCCCGGGAATCAGCCCCAGCATTTT.

In this sample, this clonotype turned up many times. The chain's CDR3 is CASSSTSGASYNEQFF. DNA of the CDR3: TGTGCCAGCAGTTCGACTAGCGGGGCCTCCTACAATGAGCAGTTCTTC. V is TRBV12-3 or TRBV12-4 and J is TRBJ2-1; 11 bases are a match to TRBD2. With 4 bases clipped from V and 0 bases from J, the junction kept 2 bases outside the gene matches. This CDR3 contains 16 residues.

This clonotype was seen more than once but under ten times. The chain joins TRBV19 to TRBJ2-3; tentative D call: TRBD1 (6 bases). Germline V gene data show CDR1 as LNHDA and CDR2 as SQIVND (reference sequence). The ends were cut back, 6 bases at V and 4 bases at J, with 14 bases in the middle. This CDR3 comprises 14 residues. The CDR3, as DNA: TGTGCCAGTAGCCCGTTAGAGGGGGCAGATACGCAGTATTTT. It translates to CASSPLEGADTQYF.

This clonotype has ten or more counts. The J gene is TRBJ1-5, the V gene TRBV5-5, with 7 bases matching TRBD1. The V and J ends lost 4 bases and 0 bases, in that order; junction bases with no gene match: 16. The germline gives CDR1 SGHKS, CDR2 YYEKEE (reference sequence). This CDR3 comprises 19 residues. The CDR3, as DNA: TGTGCCAGCAGCCCTTGGGACAGTTCGAGGACATATAGCAATCAGCCCCAGCATTTT. As protein: CASSPWDSSRTYSNQPQHF.

The V call is TRBV7-2, the J call TRBJ1-2, with no clear D. The V gene lost 8 bases and the J gene lost 2 bases, with 18 bases spanning the gap. The V gene's germline CDR1 is SGHTA and CDR2 FQGNSA. The CDR3 runs to 15 residues. The CDR3 region is CASRRPSQLNYGYTF. The CDR3 bases are TGTGCCAGCCGCCGGCCGTCCCAGTTAAACTATGGCTACACCTTC.

This clonotype was observed many times. The chain couples TRBV5-1 to TRBJ2-5; D unresolved. Trimming removed 7 bases from V and 7 bases from J, with 17 bases in between. Per germline, CDR1 SGHRS and CDR2 YFSETQ. The CDR3 extends over 13 amino acids. In DNA form, the CDR3 reads TGCGCCAGCGAGGTAGGGCAAAGAGGGACCCAGTACTTC. It encodes CASEVGQRGTQYF.